This T cell receptor beta chain stems from a study of CD8+CD57+ T cells in acquired aplastic anemia. TCR beta VDJ and CDR3 were profiled, and genomic DNA was the template. TCRdb called the reads again in MiXCR, with one record for every CDR3 protein. The sample includes 270,000 or so distinct CDR3 sequences, roughly 80% of them seen just once. Those patients picked for sequencing had displayed CD8+CD57+ cell expansion on flow cytometry. To note about this clonotype: The CDR3 does not end in the conserved phenylalanine or tryptophan, so this is likely a read error. The limits of the CDR3 on the DNA are not certain, so only TCRdb's listed CDR3 is given.

The germline CDR1 and CDR2 sequences are SGHTA and FQGNSA. The CDR3 length is 13 residues, termini included. The chain recombines TRBV7-2 with TRBJ2-3; TRBD1 was called by the table and not checked on the DNA. The clonotype originates from a human donor with aplastic anemia. Sequencing used sorted CD4+, CD8+, or CD8+CD57+ T cells (not recorded which) from PBMCs. The CDR3 here is CASSLAGGADHDY.